The TCR beta chain described here comes from a study of T cell repertoires in cytomegalovirus infection. On this clonotype itself: What it recognizes is unknown.

The CDR3 contains 15 residues. The germline gives CDR1 SGHTA, CDR2 FQGTGA. Trimming removed 1 base from V and 6 bases from J; junction bases left unmatched: 4. A single record per CDR3 protein comes from TCRdb applying MiXCR to the reads. The profile covers 700,000 to 850,000 distinct CDR3 sequences, with 32% appearing a single time and around 12% taken by the ten largest. This material consisted of cultured CD8+ T cells from PBMCs, taken from culture after CMV antigen stimulation. The chain combines TRBV7-3 with TRBJ2-1; 9 nucleotides agree with TRBD2. This TCR came from a human donor in good health (CMV status not recorded). Some clones in this sample may be carry-over from other donors' samples. The CDR3 DNA is TGTGCCAGCAGCTTAATGGCGGGGGGGGCCAATGAGCAGTTCTTC. It specifies CASSLMAGGANEQFF.